Presented here are 27 T cell receptor beta chains from one specimen sequenced in a study of human T cells and chemical hapten exposure. The time point was: patch test 1, 2 weeks after DPC sensitization. The sample's treatment: therapeutic diphenylcyclopropenone sensitization with weekly scalp DPC. TCRdb re-derived calls from the RACE reads in MiXCR, one entry per CDR3 protein. The profile shows about 340,000 distinct CDR3 sequences, approximately 6.9% of them singletons. The sample was whole blood, taken in connection with sensitization to the hapten diphenylcyclopropenone (DPC). These receptors came from a woman aged 18-29 years with alopecia areata. Some clones in this sample may be carry-over from other donors' samples.

This clonotype was found many times. The chain is built from TRBV10-3 and TRBJ2-3, with unresolved D. From germline, CDR1 is ENHRY and CDR2 SYGVKD. Trimming shortened V by 4 bases and J by 2 bases, and 10 bases separated the two germline ends. The CDR3 runs 14 residues. The CDR3: CAISGGRNTDTQYF. The CDR3 nucleotides read TGTGCCATCAGTGGCGGTAGAAACACAGATACGCAGTATTTT.

This clonotype was seen many times. The J gene is TRBJ1-1, the V gene TRBV6-2 or TRBV6-3; unclear D gene. Germline CDR1 MNHEY, CDR2 SVGEGT. V lost 5 bases to trimming and J lost 3 bases, with 10 bases between them. This CDR3 region has 13 residues. CDR3 bases: TGTGCCAGCAGTCCTGGCCGGTACACTGAAGCTTTCTTT. This codes for CASSPGRYTEAFF.

The chain joins TRBV15 to TRBJ2-5; 7 bases fit TRBD2. Germline lookup yields CDR1 LNHNV and CDR2 YYDKDF (reference sequence). J gave up 1 base and V 1 base, and 3 bases lay outside the gene matches. The CDR3 sequence is 15 residues long. The CDR3 is CATSRAPGGQETQYF. As DNA, the CDR3 is TGTGCCACCAGCAGAGCACCGGGGGGCCAAGAGACCCAGTACTTC. The full variable domain, its missing parts supplied by reference TRBV15 and TRBJ2-5, is DAMVIQNPRYQVTQFGKPVTLSCSQTLNHNVMYWYQQKSSQAPKLLFHYYDKDFNNEADTPDNFQSRRPNTSFCFLDIRSPGLGDTAMYLCATSRAPGGQETQYFGPGTRLLVL.

This rearrangement joins TRBV6-2 or TRBV6-3 to TRBJ2-1, with TRBD2 identical over 8 bases. The CDR3 is 18 residues long. J gave up 6 bases and V 0 bases, and 13 bases lay outside the gene matches. CDR1 and CDR2 (germline): MNHEY, SVGEGT. CDR3 sequence reads: CASSYSPVGLAHTNEQFF. The CDR3 DNA is TGTGCCAGCAGTTACTCACCGGTAGGACTAGCCCATACCAATGAGCAGTTCTTC.

This clonotype was detected many times. This rearrangement joins TRBV4-1 to TRBJ2-7; no clear D. V shed 0 bases and J shed 0 bases, with 9 bases lying between them. The CDR3 runs 15 residues. The germline CDR1 and CDR2 sequences are MGHRA and YSYEKL. CDR3 region: CASSQDRQVSYEQYF. DNA of the CDR3: TGCGCCAGCAGCCAAGATAGGCAGGTCTCCTACGAGCAGTACTTC.

This clonotype appeared many times. The chain joins TRBV6-5 to TRBJ2-1; D remains ambiguous. The germline gives CDR1 MNHEY, CDR2 SVGAGI. With 6 bases removed from V and 11 bases from J, the gap between germline ends came to 20 bases. This CDR3 is built from 14 residues. The CDR3 loop is CASSLIHPRSKQFF. In DNA form, the CDR3 reads TGTGCCAGCAGCCTGATCCACCCCAGGTCAAAGCAGTTCTTC.

The chain has TRBV12-3 or TRBV12-4 and TRBJ1-1; D unresolved. V was clipped by 3 bases and J by 1 base, with 15 bases between them. This CDR3 comprises 16 residues. The CDR3 nucleotides are TGTGCCAGCAGTTTGGTGGCCGGAGTTAAGAACACTGAAGCTTTCTTT. Residues: CASSLVAGVKNTEAFF.

This clonotype came up a few times. J is TRBJ1-4 and V is TRBV6-2 or TRBV6-3, with a tentative D call TRBD1 (5 bases). CDR3 length: 15 amino acids. CDR1 is MNHEY, CDR2 SVGEGT, per germline. The germline V and J ends were trimmed by 0 bases and 3 bases, with 8 bases remaining between them. CDR3: CASSYSSTANEKLFF. CDR3 DNA sequence: TGTGCCAGCAGTTACTCGTCGACAGCTAATGAAAAACTGTTTTTT.

V usage is TRBV7-3 and J usage is TRBJ2-5; D might be TRBD1 (5 bases). The V gene lost 5 bases and the J gene lost 2 bases, with 9 bases spanning the gap. CDR1 is SGHTA and CDR2 is FQGTGA in the germline V gene. The CDR3 is made up of 13 amino acids. The CDR3 DNA follows: TGTGCCAGCAGCCCGGCAGGGCAAGAGACCCAGTACTTC. Its protein product is CASSPAGQETQYF.

This clonotype has only a few counts. The genes are TRBV28 and TRBJ2-3; D unclear. CDR3 size: 15 residues. With 3 bases removed from V and 6 bases from J, the gap between germline ends came to 16 bases. Germline V lookup: CDR1 MDHEN, CDR2 SYDVKM. CDR3 nucleotide sequence: TGTGCCAGCAGTTTTAGTGGGGTCCCCCCGGATACGCAGTATTTT. Its translation: CASSFSGVPPDTQYF.

The chain has TRBV27 and TRBJ1-5, with 7 bases matching TRBD1. This CDR3 contains 16 residues. CDR1 MNHEY and CDR2 SMNVEV come from the germline V gene (reference sequence). With V trimmed by 8 bases and J by 3 bases, 13 bases remained unmatched. This chain's CDR3 is CASRFGGGGNNQPQHF. The DNA of the CDR3 is TGTGCCAGCCGCTTCGGAGGGGGCGGAAACAATCAGCCCCAGCATTTT.

The chain combines TRBV11-3 with TRBJ2-3; TRBD1 or TRBD2 may be the D gene (5 bases each). This CDR3 is built from 15 residues. V was trimmed by 5 bases and J by 7 bases, leaving 19 bases between them. Germline lookup yields CDR1 SGHNT and CDR2 YENEEA. This chain's CDR3 is CASSERDRPEYTQYF. The DNA of the CDR3 is TGTGCCAGCAGCGAGAGGGACCGCCCAGAGTATACGCAGTATTTT.

This clonotype was counted between two and nine times. The V gene is TRBV28, the J gene TRBJ1-2; the D is unclear. The length of the CDR3 is 14 residues. The V end was cut by 5 bases, the J end by 3 bases, with 13 bases between. Per the germline V gene, CDR1 is MDHEN and CDR2 is SYDVKM. CDR3 protein: CASSGRGADYGYTF. The CDR3 bases are TGTGCCAGCAGTGGGCGAGGAGCCGACTATGGCTACACCTTC.

In this sample, this clonotype turned up many times. The V gene is TRBV12-3 or TRBV12-4, the J gene TRBJ1-1; TRBD1 agrees at 8 bases. Trimming at V came to 6 bases and at J to 5 bases, leaving 8 bases not matched to a gene. The CDR3 sequence is 14 residues long. The CDR3 loop reads CASSGTGGGTEAFF. The CDR3 region has the DNA TGTGCCAGCAGCGGTACAGGGGGAGGGACTGAAGCTTTCTTT.

This clonotype has only a few counts. This chain links TRBV28 with TRBJ1-4; 9 bases match TRBD1. The CDR3 is made up of 16 amino acids. Germline CDR1 and CDR2: MDHEN and SYDVKM. Trimming removed 4 bases from V and 8 bases from J; junction bases left unmatched: 11. The CDR3 nucleotides read TGTGCCAGCAGTTGGACAGGGGCTGCCTCTGACGAAAAACTGTTTTTT. Translated: CASSWTGAASDEKLFF.

The chain is built from TRBV15 and TRBJ2-3; 8 bases map to TRBD1. J gave up 9 bases and V 1 base, and 12 bases lay outside the gene matches. The CDR3 has 16 residues. In germline, CDR1 is LNHNV, CDR2 YYDKDF (reference sequence). The CDR3 spells CATSRAGTGQGVTQYF. For the CDR3, the DNA is TGTGCCACCAGCAGAGCCGGGACAGGTCAAGGAGTGACGCAGTATTTT. Combining the CDR3 with reference TRBV15 and TRBJ2-3 gives the whole variable domain DAMVIQNPRYQVTQFGKPVTLSCSQTLNHNVMYWYQQKSSQAPKLLFHYYDKDFNNEADTPDNFQSRRPNTSFCFLDIRSPGLGDTAMYLCATSRAGTGQGVTQYFGPGTRLTVL.

This clonotype was counted at least ten times. The V call is TRBV6-5, the J call TRBJ2-3; 9 bases line up with TRBD2. The CDR3 runs 14 residues. Germline CDR1 reads MNHEY; CDR2 reads SVGAGI. The J segment lost 1 base and the V segment lost 8 bases, leaving 4 bases of the junction unmatched. The CDR3 reads CASRRTSGTDTQYF. The CDR3, as DNA: TGTGCCAGCCGTCGGACTAGCGGCACAGATACGCAGTATTTT.

This clonotype was seen a few times. The chain carries TRBV7-9 and TRBJ1-4; D remains ambiguous. Trimming took 0 bases from V and 8 from J, leaving 13 bases between them. Germline V gene data show CDR1 as SEHNR and CDR2 as FQNEAQ (reference sequence). CDR3 length: 15 residues. CDR3 region: CASSLARGRSEKLFF. In nucleotides, the CDR3 is TGTGCCAGCAGCTTAGCCCGAGGCCGCAGCGAAAAACTGTTTTTT.

The genes are TRBV4-2 and TRBJ2-7; 8 positions match TRBD2. The V and J ends lost 0 bases and 1 base, in that order; junction bases with no gene match: 8. CDR1 is LGHNA and CDR2 is YNFKEQ in the germline V gene. The CDR3 loop spans 17 amino acids. The CDR3: CASSQDWAGGASYEQYF. The CDR3 DNA reads as TGTGCCAGCAGCCAAGATTGGGCCGGGGGGGCATCCTACGAGCAGTACTTC.

V usage is TRBV3-1 and J usage is TRBJ1-1, with no clear D. Looked up from germline, CDR1 is LGHDT and CDR2 is YNNKEL (reference sequence). The CDR3 covers 13 residues. Trimming pared 3 bases from V and 4 bases from J, leaving 9 bases between. The CDR3 is CASSHERATEAFF. The CDR3, as DNA: TGTGCCAGCAGCCATGAGAGGGCCACTGAAGCTTTCTTT.

The rearrangement uses TRBV12-3 or TRBV12-4 and TRBJ1-5; D perhaps matches TRBD1 (5 bases). V was cut by 5 bases and J by 5 bases, with 19 bases left in between. This CDR3 is 16 amino acids long. CDR3: CASSPSGGGFYQPQHF. CDR3 nucleotide sequence: TGTGCCAGCAGTCCCTCTGGGGGGGGTTTCTATCAGCCCCAGCATTTT.

This clonotype has ten or more counts. The chain couples TRBV5-1 to TRBJ2-5; the D is unclear. Germline loops: CDR1 SGHRS, CDR2 YFSETQ. The CDR3 contains 11 residues. Deletions cut 0 bases from V and 10 bases from J, with 7 bases between. Here the CDR3 reads CASSLGGVQYF. CDR3 nucleotide sequence: TGCGCCAGCAGCTTGGGTGGAGTCCAGTACTTC.

Ten or more counts support this clonotype. The CDR3 is CASSRFDTSYEQYF. CDR3 DNA: TGTGCCAGCAGCCGATTTGACACTTCCTACGAGCAGTACTTC. The J gene is TRBJ2-7, the V gene TRBV12-3 or TRBV12-4; D unclear. CDR3 length equals 14 residues. The ends were cut back, 6 bases at V and 1 base at J, with 13 bases in the middle.

This clonotype was seen at least ten times. J is TRBJ1-2 and V is TRBV29-1; tentatively, D is TRBD1 (5 bases). Trimming took 6 bases from V and 5 from J, leaving 10 bases between them. CDR1 is SQVTM, CDR2 ANQGSEA, per germline. The CDR3 has 11 amino acids. The CDR3 region has the DNA TGCAGCGTCCTGACAGATTATGGCTACACCTTC. Protein product: CSVLTDYGYTF. Full variable domain (outside the CDR3, taken from reference TRBV29-1 and TRBJ1-2): SAVISQKPSRDICQRGTSLTIQCQVDSQVTMMFWYRQQPGQSLTLIATANQGSEATYESGFVIDKFPISRPNLTFSTLTVSNMSPEDSSIYLCSVLTDYGYTFGSGTRLTVV.

The V call is TRBV5-4, the J call TRBJ2-3, with unresolved D. V was trimmed by 4 bases and J by 0 bases, leaving 15 bases between them. This CDR3 region has 16 residues. Looked up from germline, CDR1 is SGHNT and CDR2 is YYREEE (reference sequence). The CDR3 here is CASSPGVGRSTDTQYF. In DNA, the CDR3 is TGTGCCAGCAGCCCTGGGGTAGGACGGAGCACAGATACGCAGTATTTT.

This clonotype was counted ten times or more. This sequence joins TRBV5-5 and TRBJ2-3; D may be TRBD1 or TRBD2 (6 bases each). Germline V gives CDR1 SGHKS, CDR2 YYEKEE (reference sequence). Between the trimmed V and J ends, which lost 2 bases and 1 base, there was a span of 14 bases. The CDR3 has 16 amino acids. In DNA form, the CDR3 reads TGTGCCAGCAGCTTATGGGGGGCCGGGGGCACAGATACGCAGTATTTT. Protein: CASSLWGAGGTDTQYF. The variable domain in full, with the rest retrieved from reference TRBV5-5 and TRBJ2-3, is DAGVTQSPTHLIKTRGQQVTLRCSPISGHKSVSWYQQVLGQGPQFIFQYYEKEERGRGNFPDRFSARQFPNYSSELNVNALLLGDSALYLCASSLWGAGGTDTQYFGPGTRLTVL.

This clonotype occurred a few times. J is TRBJ2-1 and V is TRBV6-1, with unresolved D. The CDR3 is made up of 12 amino acids. V was shortened by 6 bases and J by 13 bases, with 16 bases between the two germline ends. Germline V CDR1 and CDR2: MNHNS, SASEGT. CDR3 nucleotides: TGTGCCAGCAGCCCTGGGCCTCGCCTTCAGTTCTTC. Encoded protein: CASSPGPRLQFF.